This TCR beta chain was retrieved from a study of blood T cell repertoires in COVID-19. Study-level background: The study drew acute and convalescent COVID-19 samples from the United States, Italy and Spain.

The germline V gene has CDR1 SGHRS and CDR2 YFSETQ. Losses at the gene ends were 0 bases for V and 11 bases for J; bases not matched to a gene: 2. The CDR3 runs 12 residues. In the original workflow: Reference gene primer amplification gave estimated nucleated cell counts. Only in-frame clones appear in the TCRdb table, and some are missing; sequencing was by immunoSEQ multiplex PCR. V, J and clone size were drawn from that table, and D and trimming were deduced from the DNA. Altogether about 140,000 clones are present, roughly 78% being singletons, with the ten largest covering less than 4.5%. V usage is TRBV5-1 and J usage is TRBJ1-5; 7 bases are shared with TRBD1. Source material: peripheral blood. The receptor's source is a man between 60 and 75 years old with acute or convalescent COVID-19. The CDR3 nucleotides read TGCGCCAGCAGCTTGGATGACAGGGCCCAGCATTTT. This gives the protein CASSLDDRAQHF. Full variable domain (missing parts from reference TRBV5-1 and TRBJ1-5): KAGVTQTPRYLIKTRGQQVTLSCSPISGHRSVSWYQQTPGQGLQFLFEYFSETQRNKGNFPGRFSGRQFSNSRSEMNVSTLELGDSALYLCASSLDDRAQHFGDGTRLSIL.